This TCR beta chain was identified during a study of T cells in Graves' hyperthyroidism and ophthalmopathy. Study-wide findings and caveats: Prediction of ophthalmopathy progression came a median approximately 7 months pre-onset.

Graves' hyperthyroidism without ophthalmopathy progression within 18 months was termed stable. In germline, CDR1 is SGHAT, CDR2 FQNNGV. The ends were cut back, 5 bases at V and 7 bases at J, with 11 bases in the middle. The CDR3 loop spans 13 amino acids. Researchers took RNA transcripts and amplified the TCR beta CDR3 regions from them. First-round RT-PCR of the TCR CDR3 relied on the HTBI primer set. TCRdb re-called the multiplex PCR reads with MiXCR, one entry per CDR3 protein. This table has about 400,000 distinct CDR3 sequences, around 13% appearing once. On this clonotype itself: As yet, its antigen is unknown.

The clonotype comes from a woman aged 18-35 years with Graves' hyperthyroidism. The rearrangement joins TRBV11-2 to TRBJ1-4; D call uncertain. The sequencing sample was made of blood. CDR3 nucleotide sequence: TGTGCCAGCAGCGTTGGGAACTCTGAAAAACTGTTTTTT. It codes for CASSVGNSEKLFF.